This T cell receptor beta chain was profiled in a study of T-cell memory formation after mild COVID-19 (dated by TCRdb to the early 2020s). Notes on the research overall: Most TCR sequence clusters were specific to one of the two donors. The cohort was made up of two young adult volunteers, one female and one male, who were previously healthy. T-cell clones expanding and contracting after mild COVID-19 in two donors were tracked by longitudinal TCRalpha and TCRbeta repertoire sequencing.

Sequencer: Illumina NovaSeq 6000. TCRalpha and TCRbeta cDNA libraries were constructed by 5'RACE with constant-segment primers, with sample barcodes and unique molecular identifiers being introduced. Trizol reagent was used to extract RNA from every sample. Amplification of the libraries took two PCR steps, and the second step added a second sample barcode plus Illumina TruSeq adapters. Libraries were sequenced on an Illumina NovaSeq with 2 x 150 bp paired-end reads. Per the original workflow: Demultiplexing of reads and collapsing into UMI-guided consensus sequences were performed with migec v1.2.7. With mixcr v2.1.11, UMI consensuses were aligned to TRA and TRB V and J templates and assembled into clonotypes. A clonotype was counted as expanded or contracted only when both edgeR and NoisET called the clonotype significant, with the noise models trained on biological replicates. For edgeR calls, the cutoffs were a false discovery rate-adjusted p below 0.01 and a log2 fold-change threshold of 1. As an exploratory analysis of dynamics, max-normalized trajectories of the 1000 most abundant clonotypes were examined with PCA combined with hierarchical clustering. Each responding clone was given a CD4 or CD8 phenotype based on the CD4+ and CD8+ repertoires, which had been sequenced separately. In-frame beta chains were kept once TCRdb had trimmed the public reads at Q25 with fastp and called clones with MiXCR. Duplicate CDR3 protein sequences are folded into a single record with the most common DNA and genes. The V and J calls follow TCRdb's processing rather than the paper's. Here the sample has fewer than 350,000 distinct CDR3 sequences; roughly an eighth occur a single time. The ten biggest clones cover 21% of the sample.

The germline V gene sets CDR1 to SGHRS and CDR2 to YFSETQ. Measured from the cysteine to the phenylalanine, the CDR3 is 13 residues long. The kept DNA is CDR3 alone, 39 bases in frame from the first base. V is cut by 4 bases and J by 4 bases, and the space between the germline ends is 11 bases. A few counts support this clonotype. Its antigen remains unidentified. The record has no base qualities; no much larger clone is one base away. Overall study results and their limits: The second-wave clones that peaked on day 37 were not confirmed to be SARS-CoV-2 specific. Some responding clones were detected in pre-infection memory, suggesting pre-existing cross-reactive memory T cells joined the SARS-CoV-2 response. The study included only a couple of mild cases, and larger cohorts that include severe cases with pre-infection samples were judged to be necessary. Contracting CD4+ clones were found mainly in CM and EM memory subsets, while CD8+ clones were enriched in EMRA. Clones that contracted from day 15 to 85 showed balanced CD4/CD8 phenotypes, whereas a second wave of clones that expanded from day 15 to 37 leaned towards CD4+.

Ficoll-Paque density gradient centrifugation was the method used to isolate PBMCs. Sequencing was performed on PBMCs or a T cell subset sorted from them (not recorded which). The receptor was derived from a man younger than 30 who had mild COVID-19 (a few samples of this study predate the infection). The sample titles of this study are shuffled in the database, so cell type and time point are left out; the donor was told from shared clones. This chain is built from TRBV5-1 and TRBJ1-2; TRBD1 is perhaps the D gene, given 5 matching bases. The CDR3 region: CASSPDGTYGYTF. The bases are TGCGCCAGCAGCCCGGACGGGACCTATGGCTACACCTTC.